These 32 T cell receptor beta chains came from one sample sequenced in a study of shared clonotypes between healthy human individuals. Naive CD8 isolation took CD45RO-negative cells positively selected for CCR7 and excluded terminally differentiated effector memory CD45RA+ cells. This table comes from immunoSEQ multiplex PCR, and its TCRdb copy is limited to in-frame clones, with some not included. The sample includes about 2.2 million clones, 90% to 95% of them seen just once. The sequenced material came from naive CD8+ T cells from PBMCs. Receptors originate from a man younger than 30 in good health. Some clones in this sample may be carry-over from other donors' samples.

For this clone: Other DNA sequences in the same sample also yield this CDR3. The rearrangement uses TRBV11-3 and TRBJ2-1; tentatively, D is TRBD2 (5 bases). The CDR3 contains 14 residues. CDR1 is SGHNT and CDR2 is YENEEA in the germline V gene. V was clipped by 4 bases and J by 5 bases, with 12 bases between them. The CDR3 sequence: CASSSRTGNNEQFF. The CDR3 DNA reads TGTGCCAGCAGCTCAAGGACGGGGAACAATGAGCAGTTCTTC. The full variable domain, in which reference TRBV11-3 and TRBJ2-1 provide the parts outside the CDR3, is EAGVVQSPRYKIIEKKQPVAFWCNPISGHNTLYWYLQNLGQGPELLIRYENEEAVDDSQLPKDRFSAERLKGVDSTLKIQPAELGDSAVYLCASSSRTGNNEQFFGPGTRLTVL.

This chain connects TRBV7-9 to TRBJ1-1; no clear D. Germline values: CDR1 SEHNR, CDR2 FQNEAQ (reference sequence). The CDR3 consists of 11 residues. V was pared by 5 bases and J by 7 bases, with 8 bases between. The CDR3 sequence is CASSPMREAFF. As DNA, the CDR3 is TGTGCCAGCAGCCCTATGCGTGAAGCTTTCTTT.

As to this clone: In the same sample, other DNA sequences code for this CDR3. This chain connects TRBV9 to TRBJ2-5; D unclear. V was pared by 3 bases and J by 0 bases, with 9 bases between. The CDR3 sequence is 14 residues long. From germline, CDR1 is SGDLS and CDR2 YYNGEE. DNA of the CDR3: TGTGCCAGCAGCGGAGGCGGTGACCAAGAGACCCAGTACTTC. This sequence encodes CASSGGGDQETQYF. The variable domain in full, with the rest retrieved from reference TRBV9 and TRBJ2-5, is DSGVTQTPKHLITATGQRVTLRCSPRSGDLSVYWYQQSLDQGLQFLIQYYNGEERAKGNILERFSAQQFPDLHSELNLSSLELGDSALYFCASSGGGDQETQYFGPGTRLLVL.

V and J are TRBV19 and TRBJ2-1; TRBD2 matches 11 bases. The CDR3 spans 15 residues. The junction had 5 bases not matched to a gene; V was cut back by 3 bases and J by 7 bases. Germline V lookup: CDR1 LNHDA, CDR2 SQIVND (reference sequence). Here the CDR3 reads CASSMGTSGLNEQFF. The CDR3 coding sequence is TGTGCCAGTAGTATGGGGACTAGCGGACTAAATGAGCAGTTCTTC. The full variable domain, in which reference TRBV19 and TRBJ2-1 provide the parts outside the CDR3, is DGGITQSPKYLFRKEGQNVTLSCEQNLNHDAMYWYRQDPGQGLRLIYYSQIVNDFQKGDIAEGYSVSREKKESFPLTVTSAQKNPTAFYLCASSMGTSGLNEQFFGPGTRLTVL.

The CDR3, as DNA: TGCAGCGTCCAATCCGGGGGATCTGGAAACACCATATATTTT. It yields the protein CSVQSGGSGNTIYF. V is TRBV29-1 and J is TRBJ1-3; tentatively, D is TRBD1 (5 bases). Germline assignment: CDR1 SQVTM and CDR2 ANQGSEA. The CDR3 covers 14 residues. Trimming pared 6 bases from V and 1 base from J, leaving 13 bases between. Complete variable domain (other parts from reference TRBV29-1 and TRBJ1-3): SAVISQKPSRDICQRGTSLTIQCQVDSQVTMMFWYRQQPGQSLTLIATANQGSEATYESGFVIDKFPISRPNLTFSTLTVSNMSPEDSSIYLCSVQSGGSGNTIYFGEGSWLTVV.

The CDR3 sequence is CASSLPVSPSGSRSSYNEQFF. For the CDR3, the DNA is TGTGCCAGCAGCCTTCCCGTCTCTCCTAGCGGGAGTAGGAGCTCCTACAATGAGCAGTTCTTC. The chain uses TRBV21-1 and TRBJ2-1; TRBD2 is the table's D call and was not checked against the DNA. TRBV21-1 is marked as a pseudogene. The CDR3 is 21 residues long.

The chain has TRBV6-5 and TRBJ1-3; no reliable D call. Germline CDR1 reads MNHEY; CDR2 reads SVGAGI. V was cut by 6 bases and J by 0 bases, with 12 bases left in between. The CDR3 has 15 residues. The CDR3 DNA reads TGTGCCAGCAGCCCCTCGTGGAGCTCTGGAAACACCATATATTTT. Translated: CASSPSWSSGNTIYF.

The gene calls are TRBV28 and TRBJ2-2; D may correspond to TRBD1 or TRBD2 (5 bases each). Germline CDR1 is MDHEN and CDR2 is SYDVKM. The CDR3 has 17 amino acids. With 3 bases removed from V and 1 base from J, the gap between germline ends came to 15 bases. The CDR3 region has the DNA TGTGCCAGCAGTTTCCGAGGGGCTACTAAGAACACCGGGGAGCTGTTTTTT. Encoded protein: CASSFRGATKNTGELFF.

The chain is built from TRBV5-4 and TRBJ2-7; D gene unclear. Germline assignment: CDR1 SGHNT and CDR2 YYREEE (reference sequence). V shed 4 bases and J shed 1 base, with 12 bases lying between them. The CDR3 totals 14 residues. The CDR3 DNA reads TGTGCCAGCAGCACGCGGACCCGATCCTACGAGCAGTACTTC. This codes for CASSTRTRSYEQYF.

The chain carries TRBV4-1 and TRBJ2-5, with TRBD1 matching over 7 bases. The CDR3 loop spans 18 amino acids. CDR1 and CDR2 (germline): MGHRA, YSYEKL. J was trimmed by 4 bases and V by 1 base; bases with no gene match: 15. In DNA form, the CDR3 reads TGCGCCAGCAGCCAAGTCGGCAGAGAGGGGGCGCAGAGAGAGACCCAGTACTTC. It translates to CASSQVGREGAQRETQYF.

CDR3 residues: CASSLDKSGNTIYF. DNA of the CDR3: TGTGCCAGCAGTTTGGACAAATCTGGAAACACCATATATTTT. The chain uses TRBV27 and TRBJ1-3; D is possibly TRBD1 (5 bases). Trimming shortened V by 3 bases and J by 1 base, and 7 bases separated the two germline ends. The CDR3 runs 14 residues. From germline, CDR1 is MNHEY and CDR2 SMNVEV (reference sequence).

The rearrangement uses TRBV19 and TRBJ2-7; 11 bases are a match to TRBD2. The V gene's germline CDR1 is LNHDA and CDR2 SQIVND (reference sequence). V was clipped by 2 bases and J by 5 bases; unmatched bases: 2. This CDR3 has 14 residues. CDR3 nucleotide sequence: TGTGCCAGTAGTATAACTAGCGGGAGCCACGAGCAGTACTTC. Protein product: CASSITSGSHEQYF.

This clone was seen only a few times. The chain couples TRBV6-4 to TRBJ1-2; 8 positions match TRBD1. The germline V gene has CDR1 MRHNA and CDR2 SNTAGT. The CDR3 runs to 16 residues. V was pared by 6 bases and J by 4 bases, with 13 bases of the junction left unmatched. This chain's CDR3 is CASSPRQGSTLYGYTF. In nucleotides, the CDR3 is TGTGCCAGCAGCCCCAGACAGGGGTCCACTCTCTATGGCTACACCTTC.

The V and J genes are TRBV4-1 and TRBJ2-2; 8 bases fit TRBD2. CDR3 length: 18 residues. Germline trimming cut 2 bases from V and 2 bases from J; bases unmatched to any gene: 10. The germline V gene encodes CDR1 MGHRA and CDR2 YSYEKL. CDR3 residues: CASSQKNLSGINTGELFF. In DNA form, the CDR3 reads TGCGCCAGCAGCCAAAAAAACCTTAGCGGGATCAACACCGGGGAGCTGTTTTTT.

In regard to this clone: Other DNA sequences in this specimen translate into the identical CDR3. The chain has TRBV25-1 and TRBJ1-1, with D perhaps matching TRBD1 (5 bases). This CDR3 has 13 amino acids. Trimming removed 3 bases at V and 3 bases at J, with 8 bases between. From germline, CDR1 is MGHDK and CDR2 SYGVNS. The CDR3 protein is CASSERGYTEAFF. CDR3 nucleotide sequence: TGTGCCAGCAGTGAGCGGGGGTACACTGAAGCTTTCTTT.

This sequence joins TRBV11-1 and TRBJ2-3, with D unresolved. Germline V CDR1 and CDR2: SGHAT, FQDESV (reference sequence). CDR3 size: 19 residues. Deletions cut 0 bases from V and 0 bases from J, with 19 bases between. CDR3 nucleotides: TGTGCCAGCAGCTTAGCCCCCCTGCCCAAGCCTTCTAGCACAGATACGCAGTATTTT. Translating it yields CASSLAPLPKPSSTDTQYF.

This chain joins TRBV7-9 and TRBJ2-7; TRBD2 is a possible D gene (6 bases). Germline assignment: CDR1 SEHNR and CDR2 FQNEAQ (reference sequence). V was clipped by 10 bases and J by 2 bases, with 18 bases between them. The CDR3 loop spans 14 amino acids. CDR3 coding DNA: TGTGCCACCGCGGGGACCGCGAAAACCTACGAGCAGTACTTC. Translated: CATAGTAKTYEQYF.

V gene TRBV19 combines with J gene TRBJ2-1, with D maybe TRBD2 (8 bases). The CDR3 sequence is 16 residues long. With 0 bases removed from V and 2 bases from J, the gap between germline ends came to 11 bases. The germline CDR1 and CDR2 sequences are LNHDA and SQIVND (reference sequence). For the CDR3, the DNA is TGTGCCAGTAGTATAGATAGCGGGACAGCCTACAATGAGCAGTTCTTC. Protein: CASSIDSGTAYNEQFF.

V gene TRBV9 combines with J gene TRBJ2-1; 7 nucleotides match TRBD2. After removal of 0 bases from V and 7 bases from J, the junction contained 13 bases not matched to a gene. Germline assignment: CDR1 SGDLS and CDR2 YYNGEE. The CDR3 has 17 amino acids. Here the CDR3 DNA reads TGTGCCAGCAGCGTAGAGGTGGACTTAGCGGGCTTGAATGAGCAGTTCTTC. Translated: CASSVEVDLAGLNEQFF.

The chain carries TRBV7-9 and TRBJ1-5; D unclear. The germline V gene has CDR1 SEHNR and CDR2 FQNEAQ (reference sequence). The V end lost 2 bases, the J end lost 6 bases, and 11 bases lay between the germline ends. This CDR3 is built from 14 residues. CDR3 residues: CASSLTGTGQPQHF. The CDR3 region has the DNA TGTGCCAGCAGCTTAACGGGAACGGGTCAGCCCCAGCATTTT.

The rearrangement uses TRBV5-1 and TRBJ2-1; D could derive from TRBD1 or TRBD2 (5 bases each). Germline V gene lookup returns CDR1 SGHRS and CDR2 YFSETQ. The length of the CDR3 is 18 residues. The V and J ends lost 4 bases and 6 bases respectively, with 26 bases between them. The chain's CDR3 is CASSIRGRDRHISNEQFF. For the CDR3, the DNA is TGCGCCAGCAGCATCCGGGGTAGGGACCGACACATTTCCAATGAGCAGTTCTTC.

The CDR3 DNA reads TGTGCCAGCAGCCAAATGGCAGTCCAAGAGACCCAGTACTTC. It is translated as CASSQMAVQETQYF. The chain couples TRBV14 to TRBJ2-5; D unclear. The CDR3 runs 14 residues. CDR1 is SGHDN and CDR2 is FVKESK in the germline V gene. V was shortened by 2 bases and J by 1 base, with 8 bases between the two germline ends.

V is TRBV9 and J is TRBJ2-1; D is undetermined. V was clipped by 3 bases and J by 12 bases, with 10 bases between them. The CDR3 extends over 11 amino acids. CDR1 is SGDLS, CDR2 YYNGEE, per germline. The DNA of the CDR3 is TGTGCCAGCAGCGAGACCGACACGCAGTTCTTC. It encodes CASSETDTQFF.

This clone was seen ten or more times. DNA of the CDR3: TGTGCCAGCAGCTGGGGACTAGCGGGAGTTGGAAATGAGCAGTTCTTC. Its translation: CASSWGLAGVGNEQFF. This chain joins TRBV7-2 and TRBJ2-1, with TRBD2 matching 14 bases. With V trimmed by 4 bases and J by 7 bases, 6 bases remained unmatched. CDR1 is SGHTA, CDR2 FQGNSA, per germline. The CDR3 has 16 residues.

The chain recombines TRBV6-5 with TRBJ1-1; tentatively, D is TRBD1 (5 bases). This CDR3 region has 15 residues. Germline V gene lookup returns CDR1 MNHEY and CDR2 SVGAGI. Trimming shortened V by 7 bases and J by 1 base, and 16 bases separated the two germline ends. CDR3 bases: TGTGCCAGCATTACAGGAGGGCTAGGGAACACTGAAGCTTTCTTT. It yields the protein CASITGGLGNTEAFF.

This chain uses TRBV28 with TRBJ1-4; the match to TRBD1 covers 8 bases. Looked up from germline, CDR1 is MDHEN and CDR2 is SYDVKM. CDR3 length equals 17 residues. The V and J ends lost 5 bases and 4 bases, in that order; junction bases with no gene match: 12. The CDR3 here is CASSGQGLGRVNEKLFF. The CDR3 DNA sequence: TGTGCCAGCAGTGGACAGGGACTAGGGCGGGTTAATGAAAAACTGTTTTTT.

This chain joins TRBV9 and TRBJ2-3; 13 bases agree with TRBD2. Trimming removed 3 bases from V and 6 bases from J; junction bases left unmatched: 7. This CDR3 has 16 residues. From germline, CDR1 is SGDLS and CDR2 YYNGEE. The CDR3 nucleotides are TGTGCCAGCAGCGCAACGGGACTAGCGGGGAGGGATACGCAGTATTTT. This codes for CASSATGLAGRDTQYF.

V and J are TRBV19 and TRBJ2-3; D remains unclear. The CDR3 runs 13 residues. CDR1 is LNHDA, CDR2 SQIVND, per germline (reference sequence). V was clipped by 1 base and J by 4 bases, with 6 bases between them. The CDR3: CASSIVLPDTQYF. The CDR3 nucleotides read TGTGCCAGTAGTATAGTCCTACCAGATACGCAGTATTTT. The full variable domain, with the rest looked up from reference TRBV19 and TRBJ2-3, is DGGITQSPKYLFRKEGQNVTLSCEQNLNHDAMYWYRQDPGQGLRLIYYSQIVNDFQKGDIAEGYSVSREKKESFPLTVTSAQKNPTAFYLCASSIVLPDTQYFGPGTRLTVL.

The chain joins TRBV7-6 to TRBJ2-3; TRBD2 might be the D (6 bases). The CDR3 runs to 15 residues. Trimming cost V 0 bases and J 5 bases, with 12 bases left between them. Germline V gene lookup returns CDR1 SGHVS and CDR2 FNYEAQ. CDR3 sequence reads: CASSLAGEEGDTQYF. The CDR3 region has the DNA TGTGCCAGCAGCTTAGCGGGAGAGGAGGGAGATACGCAGTATTTT. The variable domain in full, with the rest retrieved from reference TRBV7-6 and TRBJ2-3, is GAGVSQSPRYKVTKRGQDVALRCDPISGHVSLYWYRQALGQGPEFLTYFNYEAQQDKSGLPNDRFSAERPEGSISTLTIQRTEQRDSAMYRCASSLAGEEGDTQYFGPGTRLTVL.

J is TRBJ1-1 and V is TRBV5-1; TRBD1 matches 7 bases. Per the germline V gene, CDR1 is SGHRS and CDR2 is YFSETQ. The CDR3 extends over 13 amino acids. Trimming at V came to 0 bases and at J to 6 bases, leaving 2 bases not matched to a gene. CDR3 protein: CASSLVDRPEAFF. CDR3 DNA: TGCGCCAGCAGCTTGGTGGACAGGCCTGAAGCTTTCTTT.

J is TRBJ1-2 and V is TRBV27; possibly TRBD1 for D (6 bases). The CDR3 runs to 15 residues. CDR1 and CDR2 (germline): MNHEY, SMNVEV (reference sequence). Trimming shortened V by 6 bases and J by 8 bases, and 22 bases separated the two germline ends. CDR3 protein: CASSHRWGAPSGYTF. The CDR3 DNA follows: TGTGCCAGCAGCCATAGGTGGGGGGCGCCTTCCGGCTACACCTTC.

In this sample, this clone turned up once. This chain uses TRBV11-3 with TRBJ2-1, with 10 positions matching TRBD2. The germline V gene has CDR1 SGHNT and CDR2 YENEEA. CDR3 length equals 16 residues. J gave up 3 bases and V 5 bases, and 7 bases lay outside the gene matches. The chain's CDR3 is CASSQRTSGVYNEQFF. In DNA form, the CDR3 reads TGTGCCAGCAGCCAACGGACTAGCGGAGTCTACAATGAGCAGTTCTTC.